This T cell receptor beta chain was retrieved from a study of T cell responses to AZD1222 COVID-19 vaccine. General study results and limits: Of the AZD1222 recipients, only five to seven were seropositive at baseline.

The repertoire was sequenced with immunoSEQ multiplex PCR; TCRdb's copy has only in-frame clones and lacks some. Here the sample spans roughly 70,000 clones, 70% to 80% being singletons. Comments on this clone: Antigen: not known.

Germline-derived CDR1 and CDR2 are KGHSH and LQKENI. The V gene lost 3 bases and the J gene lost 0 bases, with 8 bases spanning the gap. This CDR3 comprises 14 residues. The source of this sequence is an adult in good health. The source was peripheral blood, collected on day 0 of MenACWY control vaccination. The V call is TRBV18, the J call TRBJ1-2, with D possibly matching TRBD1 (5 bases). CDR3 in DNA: TGTGCCAGCTCACCCAGGGAATCTAACTATGGCTACACCTTC. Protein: CASSPRESNYGYTF.